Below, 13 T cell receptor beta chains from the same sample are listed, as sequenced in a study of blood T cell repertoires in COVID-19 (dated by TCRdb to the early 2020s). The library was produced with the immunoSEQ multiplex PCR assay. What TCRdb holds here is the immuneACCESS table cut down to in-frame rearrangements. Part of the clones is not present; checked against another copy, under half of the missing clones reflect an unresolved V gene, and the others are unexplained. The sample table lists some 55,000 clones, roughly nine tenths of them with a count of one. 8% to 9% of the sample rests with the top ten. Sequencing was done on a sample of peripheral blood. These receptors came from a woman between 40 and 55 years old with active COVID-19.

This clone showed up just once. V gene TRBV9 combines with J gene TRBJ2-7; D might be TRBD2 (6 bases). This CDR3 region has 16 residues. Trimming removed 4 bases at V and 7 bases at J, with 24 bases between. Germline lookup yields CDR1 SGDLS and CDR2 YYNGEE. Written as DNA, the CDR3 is TGTGCCAGCAGCCCCAGGACTATCCGTGCGATTGGGGAGCAGTACTTC. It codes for CASSPRTIRAIGEQYF.

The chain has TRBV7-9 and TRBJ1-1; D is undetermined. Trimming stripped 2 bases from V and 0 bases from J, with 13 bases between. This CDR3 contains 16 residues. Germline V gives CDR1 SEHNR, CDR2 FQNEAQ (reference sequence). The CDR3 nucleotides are TGTGCCAGCAGCTTAACTCCGCGGCAGTTGAACACTGAAGCTTTCTTT. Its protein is CASSLTPRQLNTEAFF.

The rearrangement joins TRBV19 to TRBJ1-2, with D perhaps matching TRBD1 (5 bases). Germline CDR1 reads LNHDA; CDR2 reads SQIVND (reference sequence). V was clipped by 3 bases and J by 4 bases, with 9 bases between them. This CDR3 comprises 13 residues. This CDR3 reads CASSMTAGYGYTF. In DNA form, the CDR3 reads TGTGCCAGTAGTATGACAGCCGGCTATGGCTACACCTTC.

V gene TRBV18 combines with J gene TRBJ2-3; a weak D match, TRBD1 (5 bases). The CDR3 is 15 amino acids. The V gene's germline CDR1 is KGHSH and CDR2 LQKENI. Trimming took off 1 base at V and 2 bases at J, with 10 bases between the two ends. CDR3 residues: CASSPQGANTDTQYF. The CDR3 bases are TGTGCCAGCTCACCACAAGGGGCGAACACAGATACGCAGTATTTT. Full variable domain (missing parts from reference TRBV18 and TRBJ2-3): NAGVMQNPRHLVRRRGQEARLRCSPMKGHSHVYWYRQLPEEGLKFMVYLQKENIIDESGMPKERFSAEFPKEGPSILRIQQVVRGDSAAYFCASSPQGANTDTQYFGPGTRLTVL.

Here the CDR3 DNA reads TGTGCCAGTGGCTCCTTTACAGGGTTTGGTGGCAATCAGCCCCAGCATTTT. As protein: CASGSFTGFGGNQPQHF. V and J are TRBV5-8 and TRBJ1-5; TRBD1 is a possible D gene (6 bases). With 8 bases removed from V and 2 bases from J, the gap between germline ends came to 23 bases. CDR3 length: 17 residues. Looked up from germline, CDR1 is SGHTS and CDR2 is YDEGEE.

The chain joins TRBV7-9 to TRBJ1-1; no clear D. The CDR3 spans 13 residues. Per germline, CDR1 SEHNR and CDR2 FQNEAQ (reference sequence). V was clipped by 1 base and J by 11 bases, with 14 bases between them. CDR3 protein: CASSLEEMSAAFF. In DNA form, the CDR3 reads TGTGCCAGCAGCTTAGAGGAGATGTCTGCGGCTTTCTTT.

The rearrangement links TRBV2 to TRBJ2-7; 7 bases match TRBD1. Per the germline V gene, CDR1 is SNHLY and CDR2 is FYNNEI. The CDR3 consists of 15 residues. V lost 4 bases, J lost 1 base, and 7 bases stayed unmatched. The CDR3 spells CASSGDRVLSYEQYF. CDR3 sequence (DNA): TGTGCCAGCAGTGGCGACAGGGTCCTTTCCTACGAGCAGTACTTC.

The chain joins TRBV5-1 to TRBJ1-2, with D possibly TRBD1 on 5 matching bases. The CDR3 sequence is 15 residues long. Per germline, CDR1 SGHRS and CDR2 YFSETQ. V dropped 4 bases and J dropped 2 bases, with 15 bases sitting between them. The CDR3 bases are TGCGCCAGCAGCCCCGTTGGGGGGATGAACTATGGCTACACCTTC. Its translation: CASSPVGGMNYGYTF.

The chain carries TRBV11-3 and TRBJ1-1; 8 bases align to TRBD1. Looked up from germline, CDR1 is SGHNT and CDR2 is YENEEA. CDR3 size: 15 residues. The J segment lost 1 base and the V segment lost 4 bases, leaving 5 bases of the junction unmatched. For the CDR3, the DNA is TGTGCCAGCAGCTCTCGTGGACAGGGGAACACTGAAGCTTTCTTT. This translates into CASSSRGQGNTEAFF. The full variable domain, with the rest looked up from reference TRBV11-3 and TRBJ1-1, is EAGVVQSPRYKIIEKKQPVAFWCNPISGHNTLYWYLQNLGQGPELLIRYENEEAVDDSQLPKDRFSAERLKGVDSTLKIQPAELGDSAVYLCASSSRGQGNTEAFFGQGTRLTVV.

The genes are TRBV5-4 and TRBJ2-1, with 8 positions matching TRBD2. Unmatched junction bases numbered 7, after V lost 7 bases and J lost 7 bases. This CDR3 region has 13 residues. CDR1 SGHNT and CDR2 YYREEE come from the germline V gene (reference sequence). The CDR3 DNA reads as TGTGCCAGCGGGGCGGGGGGTTTGAATGAGCAGTTCTTC. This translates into CASGAGGLNEQFF.

The CDR3: CASSVGPGGPNEKLFF. The DNA of the CDR3 is TGTGCCAGCAGCGTAGGACCAGGGGGACCGAATGAAAAACTGTTTTTT. The chain combines TRBV9 with TRBJ1-4; 7 bases agree with TRBD1. The CDR3 is 16 residues long. Germline CDR1 and CDR2: SGDLS and YYNGEE. The trim removed 0 bases at V and 5 bases at J, leaving 7 bases unmatched.

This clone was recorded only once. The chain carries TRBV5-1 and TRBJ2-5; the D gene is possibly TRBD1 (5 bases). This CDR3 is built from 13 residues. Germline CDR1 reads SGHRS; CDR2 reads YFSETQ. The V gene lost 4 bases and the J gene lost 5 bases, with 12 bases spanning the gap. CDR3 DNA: TGCGCCAGCAGCGAACCACAGGCTGAGACCCAGTACTTC. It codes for CASSEPQAETQYF.

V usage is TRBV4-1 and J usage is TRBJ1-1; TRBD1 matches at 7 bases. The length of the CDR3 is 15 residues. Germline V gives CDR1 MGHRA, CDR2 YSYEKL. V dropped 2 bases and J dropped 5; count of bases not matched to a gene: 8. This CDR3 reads CASSQTDREKTEAFF. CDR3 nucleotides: TGCGCCAGCAGCCAAACCGACAGGGAGAAGACTGAAGCTTTCTTT.